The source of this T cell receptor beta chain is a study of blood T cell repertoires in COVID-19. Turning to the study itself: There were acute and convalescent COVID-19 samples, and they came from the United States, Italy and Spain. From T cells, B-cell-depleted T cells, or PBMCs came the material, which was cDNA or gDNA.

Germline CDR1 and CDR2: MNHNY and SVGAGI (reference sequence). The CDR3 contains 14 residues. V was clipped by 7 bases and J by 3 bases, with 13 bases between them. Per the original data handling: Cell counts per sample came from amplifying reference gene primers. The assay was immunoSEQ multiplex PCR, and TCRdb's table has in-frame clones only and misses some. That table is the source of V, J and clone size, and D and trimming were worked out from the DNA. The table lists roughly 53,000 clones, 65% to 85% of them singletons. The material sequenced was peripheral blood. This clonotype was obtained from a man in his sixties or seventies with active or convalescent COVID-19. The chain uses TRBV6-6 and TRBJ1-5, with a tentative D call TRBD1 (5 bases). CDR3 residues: CASIRDGINQPQHF. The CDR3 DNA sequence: TGTGCCAGCATTCGGGACGGGATCAATCAGCCCCAGCATTTT.